A single sample gave rise to the 13 T cell receptor beta chains below, sequenced in a study of T cell changes during pregnancy in multiple sclerosis. Profiling relied on immunoSEQ multiplex PCR, and the TCRdb table lists in-frame clones only, not all of them. This sample has 75,000 to 100,000 clones; under 95% occur once, and the top ten carry about 2%. The starting material was peripheral blood, obtained after pregnancy. The receptors here all came from a female donor in good health, enrolled as a control in a pregnancy study.

The chain carries TRBV4-1 and TRBJ2-3; 10 bases align to TRBD1. Germline V gene sequence: CDR1 MGHRA, CDR2 YSYEKL. There are 16 residues in the CDR3. With 4 bases clipped from V and 1 base from J, the junction kept 5 bases outside the gene matches. The CDR3: CASSLDRGRGTDTQYF. The CDR3 DNA reads as TGCGCCAGCAGCCTCGACAGGGGGCGGGGCACAGATACGCAGTATTTT.

The rearrangement joins TRBV10-3 to TRBJ2-7, with 8 bases fitting TRBD2. CDR1 and CDR2 (germline): ENHRY, SYGVKD. The CDR3 sequence is 13 residues long. J gave up 2 bases and V 10 bases, and 7 bases lay outside the gene matches. CDR3 sequence: CATTGGPAYEQYF. The CDR3 DNA sequence: TGTGCCACAACGGGAGGGCCGGCCTACGAGCAGTACTTC.

J is TRBJ2-7 and V is TRBV2; D uncertain. The germline V gene encodes CDR1 SNHLY and CDR2 FYNNEI. V was clipped by 4 bases and J by 6 bases, with 10 bases between them. The CDR3 extends over 12 amino acids. This chain's CDR3 is CASSAYSSEQYF. In DNA form, the CDR3 reads TGTGCCAGCAGTGCTTATAGCAGCGAGCAGTACTTC.

The chain links TRBV2 to TRBJ1-1, with 7 bases identical to TRBD1. The CDR3 loop spans 14 amino acids. V shed 5 bases, J shed 6 bases, and the junction held 9 bases outside the gene matches. Germline V gives CDR1 SNHLY, CDR2 FYNNEI. The DNA of the CDR3 is TGTGCCAGCAGTCCAGGGGGAGTAATCGCTGAAGCTTTCTTT. Protein product: CASSPGGVIAEAFF.

The rearrangement joins TRBV29-1 to TRBJ1-2; TRBD1 matches 8 bases. V trimming: 4 bases; J trimming: 8 bases; junction bases outside the gene matches: 9. Germline V gene lookup returns CDR1 SQVTM and CDR2 ANQGSEA. The CDR3 consists of 13 residues. CDR3 sequence reads: CSVVVGQGSGYTF. The CDR3 coding sequence is TGCAGCGTTGTCGTTGGACAGGGAAGCGGCTACACCTTC.

V and J are TRBV10-3 and TRBJ1-6, with D maybe TRBD1 (5 bases). The CDR3 has 14 amino acids. Germline V CDR1 and CDR2: ENHRY, SYGVKD. V lost 10 bases, J lost 3 bases, and 13 bases lay in between. CDR3 DNA sequence: TGTGCCACGGGGGGGACGGACTATAATTCACCCCTCCACTTT. This encodes CATGGTDYNSPLHF.

The chain joins TRBV2 to TRBJ2-7; 11 bases fit TRBD2. J was trimmed by 0 bases and V by 10 bases; bases with no gene match: 17. This CDR3 comprises 18 residues. Germline V gives CDR1 SNHLY, CDR2 FYNNEI. Here the CDR3 DNA reads TGTGCCACAGCCGTGACAGACAAAGGACTAGCGGGCTCCTACGAGCAGTACTTC. It yields the protein CATAVTDKGLAGSYEQYF.

The rearrangement joins TRBV10-3 to TRBJ2-2, with TRBD2 matching 11 bases. V trimming: 0 bases; J trimming: 1 base; junction bases outside the gene matches: 7. Germline V gene lookup returns CDR1 ENHRY and CDR2 SYGVKD. The length of the CDR3 is 19 residues. CDR3 protein: CAISESPGLADMNTGELFF. The DNA of the CDR3 is TGTGCCATCAGTGAGTCGCCGGGACTAGCGGATATGAACACCGGGGAGCTGTTTTTT.

The chain joins TRBV5-1 to TRBJ1-6; 8 bases are shared with TRBD1. Germline V lookup: CDR1 SGHRS, CDR2 YFSETQ. Losses at the gene ends were 0 bases for V and 0 bases for J; bases not matched to a gene: 5. The CDR3 length is 18 residues. The CDR3 DNA reads TGCGCCAGCAGCTTGGGCTGGACAGGGAGCTCCTATAATTCACCCCTCCACTTT. This translates into CASSLGWTGSSYNSPLHF.

The V call is TRBV19, the J call TRBJ2-2, with D possibly being TRBD1 (5 bases). The CDR3 extends over 16 amino acids. Trimming left V 3 bases short and J 5 bases short, with 16 bases between. Germline V gene lookup returns CDR1 LNHDA and CDR2 SQIVND (reference sequence). CDR3 bases: TGTGCCAGTAGTATCGAAGGGGCGGACCTAACCGGGGAGCTGTTTTTT. Its protein product is CASSIEGADLTGELFF.

This chain joins TRBV30 and TRBJ1-4; no definite D call. The CDR3 sequence is 12 residues long. Germline V gene sequence: CDR1 GTSNPN, CDR2 SVGIG (reference sequence). The CDR3 nucleotides read TGTGGGTCGGGGTGGGCTTGGGAAAAACTGTTTTTT. This sequence encodes CGSGWAWEKLFF.

The chain joins TRBV21-1 to TRBJ2-7; the D segment call TRBD1 is taken from the table without a DNA check. TRBV21-1 is designated a pseudogene. The CDR3 runs to 15 residues. DNA for the CDR3: TGTGCCAGCAGCAAACCGAAGACAGGAGACTACGAGCAGTACTTC. This gives the protein CASSKPKTGDYEQYF.

CDR3 coding DNA: TGTGCCAGCAGCTCAGTCAGGGTCAAGGACCACGAGCAGTACTTC. Residues: CASSSVRVKDHEQYF. The gene calls are TRBV7-8 and TRBJ2-7, with D perhaps TRBD1 (5 bases). The germline V gene has CDR1 SGHVS and CDR2 FQNEAQ. This CDR3 comprises 15 residues. Deletions cut 4 bases from V and 5 bases from J, with 18 bases between.